This section outlines one TCR beta chain sequence together with its context. The repertoire was sequenced with immunoSEQ multiplex PCR; TCRdb's copy has only in-frame clones and lacks some. The table has about 98,000 clones, roughly three quarters seen once. The record originates from a study of control samples from healthy donors and cancer patients. V shed 8 bases and J shed 4 bases, with 9 bases lying between them. This CDR3 spans 11 amino acids. CDR1 and CDR2 from the germline V gene are SGHTA and FQGNSA. The sample taken for sequencing was blood. The V gene is TRBV7-2, the J gene TRBJ2-7, with D unresolved. This clonotype originated in a woman in her 30s in good health. The CDR3 DNA reads as TGTGCCAGCGGAGTGGGTTACGAGCAGTACTTC. As protein: CASGVGYEQYF.